This T cell receptor (beta chain) stems from a study of blood T cell repertoires in COVID-19. The participants were between about 18 and 90 years old and came from under 25 US areas. Cohort placement rested on clinical history that participants reported themselves. V lost 6 bases and J lost 6; bases outside the gene matches: 3. Per germline, CDR1 LGHDT and CDR2 YNNKEL (reference sequence). The CDR3 consists of 13 residues. Generated by immunoSEQ multiplex PCR, the TCRdb table keeps only in-frame clones and is missing some. The table records about 400,000 clones, 70% to 90% of them present only once. The sample comprised PBMCs or T cells enriched from blood (not recorded which). The TCR originated in a young woman with acute COVID-19. The rearrangement uses TRBV3-1 (or the pseudogene TRBV3-2) and TRBJ1-4, with 8 bases fitting TRBD1. The CDR3 is CASRQGGDEKLFF. The DNA of the CDR3 is TGTGCCAGCAGACAGGGGGGAGATGAAAAACTGTTTTTT.